Shown below are 18 T cell receptor beta chains from a single sample sequenced in a study of T cell repertoires in cytomegalovirus infection. TCRdb redid the calling of the reads with MiXCR, one entry per CDR3 protein. The profile shows around 330,000 distinct CDR3 sequences, roughly 17% of them singletons. What was sequenced was PBMCs. Source of these receptors: a human donor in good health (CMV status not recorded). Some clones in this sample may be carry-over from other donors' samples.

This clonotype was seen many times. The CDR3, as DNA: TGTGCCAGCAGGACATTTAATACCGGGGAGCTGTTTTTT. Amino acid sequence: CASRTFNTGELFF. The chain combines TRBV6-1 with TRBJ2-2; no clear D. Per the germline V gene, CDR1 is MNHNS and CDR2 is SASEGT. The CDR3 loop spans 13 amino acids. V was shortened by 6 bases and J by 5 bases, with 10 bases between the two germline ends.

This clonotype was detected many times. The chain has TRBV27 and TRBJ2-7, with D possibly matching TRBD2 (5 bases). Trimming took off 6 bases at V and 2 bases at J, with 14 bases between the two ends. CDR3 length: 14 amino acids. Germline V gene data show CDR1 as MNHEY and CDR2 as SMNVEV (reference sequence). The CDR3 region is CASSGLTLPYEQYF. The CDR3 nucleotides are TGTGCCAGCAGCGGACTGACGCTTCCCTACGAGCAGTACTTC.

The chain recombines TRBV10-3 with TRBJ2-1; possibly TRBD1 for D (5 bases). CDR1 and CDR2 (germline): ENHRY, SYGVKD. This CDR3 contains 13 residues. The germline V and J ends were trimmed by 3 bases and 7 bases, with 10 bases remaining between them. The chain's CDR3 is CAISDARDNEQFF. The CDR3 bases are TGTGCCATCAGTGATGCCAGGGATAATGAGCAGTTCTTC.

The chain is built from TRBV19 and TRBJ1-4; 8 positions agree with TRBD1. The CDR3 contains 16 residues. V dropped 3 bases and J dropped 4; count of bases not matched to a gene: 7. From germline, CDR1 is LNHDA and CDR2 SQIVND (reference sequence). CDR3 residues: CASSMTTGARNEKLFF. The CDR3 DNA is TGTGCCAGTAGTATGACGACAGGGGCCCGTAATGAAAAACTGTTTTTT.

This clonotype was counted many times. This chain links TRBV6-5 with TRBJ2-2, with D perhaps matching TRBD2 (5 bases). Looked up from germline, CDR1 is MNHEY and CDR2 is SVGAGI. The CDR3 totals 16 residues. Trimming took off 0 bases at V and 3 bases at J, with 11 bases between the two ends. CDR3 nucleotides: TGTGCCAGCAGTTACTCGACACCGAGGGACACCGGGGAGCTGTTTTTT. Protein sequence: CASSYSTPRDTGELFF.

This clonotype was counted many times. The genes are TRBV10-3 and TRBJ2-2, with unresolved D. Germline V lookup: CDR1 ENHRY, CDR2 SYGVKD. The CDR3 length is 15 residues. V was clipped by 3 bases and J by 1 base, with 9 bases between them. The CDR3 sequence is CAISEGPLNTGELFF. As DNA, the CDR3 is TGTGCCATCAGTGAAGGTCCGTTGAACACCGGGGAGCTGTTTTTT.

This clonotype was seen a few times. V is TRBV2 and J is TRBJ2-1; 10 bases agree with TRBD2. CDR1 is SNHLY and CDR2 is FYNNEI in the germline V gene. V lost 4 bases and J lost 4; bases outside the gene matches: 7. The CDR3 consists of 16 residues. For the CDR3, the DNA is TGTGCCAGCAGTGTACGGCCTAGCGGGGGATACAATGAGCAGTTCTTC. Translation: CASSVRPSGGYNEQFF.

The table lists this clonotype with many counts. This rearrangement joins TRBV7-2 to TRBJ1-1, with a tentative D call TRBD1 (5 bases). Trimming stripped 3 bases from V and 0 bases from J, with 11 bases between. CDR3 length: 15 residues. Looked up from germline, CDR1 is SGHTA and CDR2 is FQGNSA. The CDR3 loop reads CASSLHGTVNTEAFF. In DNA, the CDR3 is TGTGCCAGCAGCTTGCACGGGACGGTGAACACTGAAGCTTTCTTT.

This clonotype has ten or more counts. V and J are TRBV7-2 and TRBJ2-5; either TRBD1 or TRBD2 may fit D (5 bases each). This CDR3 has 15 amino acids. The germline V gene encodes CDR1 SGHTA and CDR2 FQGNSA. Trimming left V 5 bases short and J 5 bases short, with 18 bases between. The CDR3 sequence is CASSEPGRFSETQYF. The CDR3 bases are TGTGCCAGCAGCGAGCCGGGACGGTTCTCGGAGACCCAGTACTTC.

This clonotype was found a few times. Written as DNA, the CDR3 is TGTGCCAGTAAGGACTTAGGGCAGCTGTTGAATCAGCCCCAGCATTTT. Its translation: CASKDLGQLLNQPQHF. The genes are TRBV19 and TRBJ1-5; D not certain. Deletions cut 7 bases from V and 4 bases from J, with 20 bases between. Per germline, CDR1 LNHDA and CDR2 SQIVND (reference sequence). The CDR3 has 16 amino acids.

V and J are TRBV11-2 and TRBJ1-1; 7 bases are a match to TRBD1. There are 12 residues in the CDR3. V shed 5 bases, J shed 6 bases, and the junction held 3 bases outside the gene matches. CDR1 and CDR2 from the germline V gene are SGHAT and FQNNGV. This chain's CDR3 is CASSPDRPEAFF. CDR3 nucleotides: TGTGCCAGCAGCCCGGACAGGCCTGAAGCTTTCTTT.

V and J are TRBV5-1 and TRBJ1-2; D not certain. Germline V CDR1 and CDR2: SGHRS, YFSETQ. The germline V and J ends were trimmed by 0 bases and 3 bases, with 9 bases remaining between them. This CDR3 comprises 14 residues. This chain's CDR3 is CASSLVEWDYGYTF. The CDR3 DNA reads TGCGCCAGCAGCTTGGTGGAGTGGGACTATGGCTACACCTTC.

This clonotype was recorded at least ten times. The chain has TRBV20-1 and TRBJ1-1; 8 bases map to TRBD1. CDR1 and CDR2 (germline): DFQATT, SNEGSKA (reference sequence). The V segment lost 3 bases and the J segment 2 bases; nucleotides outside the gene matches: 8. The CDR3 is 15 amino acids. For the CDR3, the DNA is TGCAGTGCTAGCGCACTAACAGGGGGAAACACTGAAGCTTTCTTT. It specifies CSASALTGGNTEAFF.

In its sample, this clonotype was seen many times. This rearrangement joins TRBV7-2 to TRBJ1-1, with D uncertain. Looked up from germline, CDR1 is SGHTA and CDR2 is FQGNSA. The CDR3 runs to 13 residues. V shed 1 base and J shed 1 base, with 4 bases lying between them. In nucleotides, the CDR3 is TGTGCCAGCAGCTTAGAAGGGAACACTGAAGCTTTCTTT. Encoded protein: CASSLEGNTEAFF.

The sample holds a few counts of this clonotype. The chain employs TRBV19 and TRBJ1-5; possibly TRBD1 for D (6 bases). In germline, CDR1 is LNHDA, CDR2 SQIVND (reference sequence). The CDR3 runs 15 residues. V gave up 6 bases and J gave up 3 bases, with 15 bases separating them. The CDR3 DNA reads TGTGCCAGTAGCCTGGGGGGGCTCCCCAATCAGCCCCAGCATTTT. Translated: CASSLGGLPNQPQHF.

The chain combines TRBV7-9 with TRBJ2-5, with D maybe TRBD2 (6 bases). Trimming left V 4 bases short and J 4 bases short, with 10 bases between. This CDR3 has 13 residues. The germline gives CDR1 SEHNR, CDR2 FQNEAQ (reference sequence). Here the CDR3 DNA reads TGTGCCAGCAGCTGGCTAGCGAGAGAGACCCAGTACTTC. It translates to CASSWLARETQYF.

This clonotype has only a few counts. The chain combines TRBV12-3 or TRBV12-4 with TRBJ2-4; D is ambiguous. There are 12 residues in the CDR3. With 1 base removed from V and 6 bases from J, the gap between germline ends came to 4 bases. The chain's CDR3 is CASSLGSNIQYF. The CDR3 DNA sequence: TGTGCCAGCAGTTTAGGGTCAAACATTCAGTACTTC.

This clonotype occurred a few times. J is TRBJ1-2 and V is TRBV18; tentative D call: TRBD1 (6 bases). V lost 3 bases and J lost 8, with 19 bases in between. Per germline, CDR1 KGHSH and CDR2 LQKENI. The CDR3 covers 15 residues. This CDR3 reads CASSPVSQQGDGYTF. The CDR3 nucleotides read TGTGCCAGCTCACCGGTGTCCCAACAGGGTGACGGCTACACCTTC.